This TCR beta chain emerged from a study of blood T cell repertoires in COVID-19. Study details: Samples of COVID-19 (acute and convalescent) were obtained from the United States, Italy and Spain.

Germline CDR1 SGHTA, CDR2 FQGNSA. The CDR3 is 16 residues long. The V gene end was trimmed by 5 bases and the J gene end by 0 bases; junction bases not matched to a gene: 6. This table comes from immunoSEQ multiplex PCR, and its TCRdb copy is limited to in-frame clones, with some not included. The sample has 100,000 or so clones, 70% to 90% seen once. The TCR originated in a man aged 60 to 69 with acute or convalescent COVID-19. The chain employs TRBV7-2 and TRBJ2-1; 8 positions match TRBD2. Sequenced material: peripheral blood. CDR3 coding DNA: TGTGCCAGCAGCCCGGGGGGGCGTGGCTCCTACAATGAGCAGTTCTTC. It yields the protein CASSPGGRGSYNEQFF. The complete variable domain, with remaining parts taken from reference TRBV7-2 and TRBJ2-1, reads GAGVSQSPSNKVTEKGKDVELRCDPISGHTALYWYRQSLGQGLEFLIYFQGNSAPDKSGLPSDRFSAERTGGSVSTLTIQRTQQEDSAVYLCASSPGGRGSYNEQFFGPGTRLTVL.